This TCR beta chain comes out of a study of T-cell reconstitution after alpha-beta-depleted transplantation in children. Findings and limits, study-wide: The origin of alpha-beta T cells about two months after transplant was reportedly several hundred expanded graft clones.

This clonotype appeared many times. What it recognizes is unknown. V shed 0 bases, J shed 4 bases, and the junction held 7 bases outside the gene matches. This CDR3 comprises 15 residues. Looked up from germline, CDR1 is SGDLS and CDR2 is YYNGEE. Unique molecular identifiers featured in how the TCRbeta library was prepared. TCRdb re-called the PCR reads through MiXCR, storing one row per CDR3 protein. The table includes 100,000 to 120,000 distinct CDR3 sequences, around 6.4% detected once. The V and J genes are TRBV9 and TRBJ2-7, with TRBD2 matching 7 bases. The source is a male patient aged 2-15 years who had a stem cell transplant for acute lymphoblastic leukemia, so the T cells may come from the graft donor. Specimen: PBMCs, mostly from graft donor cells, collected 360 days after TCRalphabeta/CD19-depleted stem cell transplant. CDR3 DNA sequence: TGTGCCAGCAGCGTAGGGGCGGGAGTAAGATACGAGCAGTACTTC. Its protein product is CASSVGAGVRYEQYF.